The next 20 T cell receptor beta chains were all read from a single sample in a study of OX40 agonist ivuxolimab in advanced cancers. Assay: immunoSEQ multiplex PCR; the TCRdb copy retains only in-frame clones and omits some. Of about 100,000 clones in the sample, about 89% were seen once. Sequences were derived from CD4+ or CD8+ T cells sorted from blood, sampled in a trial of the OX40 agonist ivuxolimab. The source of these receptors is an adult with an advanced solid tumor such as melanoma, head and neck, liver or kidney cancer.

About this clone itself: The junction departs from the called germline gene at one end, perhaps through a read error. This rearrangement joins TRBV18 to TRBJ1-3; weak D call: TRBD1 (5 bases). CDR1 KGHSH and CDR2 LQKENI come from the germline V gene. The CDR3 has 11 residues. For the CDR3, the DNA is TGTGCCAGCTCACAGGACACCCGGACTAATTTT. It yields the protein CASSQDTRTNF. Together with reference TRBV18 and TRBJ1-3, the CDR3 gives the full variable domain: NAGVMQNPRHLVRRRGQEARLRCSPMKGHSHVYWYRQLPEEGLKFMVYLQKENIIDESGMPKERFSAEFPKEGPSILRIQQVVRGDSAAYFCASSQDTRTNFGEGSWLTVV.

This rearrangement joins TRBV5-6 to TRBJ2-5, with TRBD2 matching over 8 bases. CDR3 length: 15 residues. The V segment lost 0 bases and the J segment 7 bases; nucleotides outside the gene matches: 8. CDR1 is SGHDT, CDR2 YYEEEE, per germline. Written as DNA, the CDR3 is TGTGCCAGCAGCTTGGTGGTTAGCGGGAATCGGACCCAGTACTTC. Protein product: CASSLVVSGNRTQYF. Full variable domain (rest looked up from reference TRBV5-6 and TRBJ2-5): DAGVTQSPTHLIKTRGQQVTLRCSPKSGHDTVSWYQQALGQGPQFIFQYYEEEERQRGNFPDRFSGHQFPNYSSELNVNALLLGDSALYLCASSLVVSGNRTQYFGPGTRLLVL.

V is TRBV5-4 and J is TRBJ2-1; 12 bases are a match to TRBD2. Germline V gene lookup returns CDR1 SGHNT and CDR2 YYREEE (reference sequence). This CDR3 contains 18 residues. V trimming: 0 bases; J trimming: 0 bases; junction bases outside the gene matches: 4. CDR3 region: CASSLAASGRVSYNEQFF. The CDR3 DNA reads as TGTGCCAGCAGCTTGGCCGCTAGCGGGAGGGTCTCCTACAATGAGCAGTTCTTC.

V gene TRBV27 combines with J gene TRBJ2-5; D gene unclear. The CDR3 is made up of 13 amino acids. The ends were cut back, 3 bases at V and 0 bases at J, with 5 bases in the middle. The V gene's germline CDR1 is MNHEY and CDR2 SMNVEV (reference sequence). In DNA form, the CDR3 reads TGTGCCAGCAGTTTCTTTAACCAAGAGACCCAGTACTTC. Amino acids: CASSFFNQETQYF.

The chain uses TRBV6-1 and TRBJ1-5; TRBD1 agrees at 9 bases. The germline CDR1 and CDR2 sequences are MNHNS and SASEGT. The length of the CDR3 is 15 residues. Trimming took 6 bases from V and 6 from J; bases not matched to a gene: 9. The CDR3 nucleotides read TGTGCCAGCAGGGACTCCGGACAGGGGAGTCAGCCCCAGCATTTT. It is translated as CASRDSGQGSQPQHF.

This clone was picked up a small number of times. This chain links TRBV2 with TRBJ2-7; tentatively, D is TRBD1 or TRBD2 (7 bases each). The CDR3 spans 13 residues. CDR1 and CDR2 (germline): SNHLY, FYNNEI. CDR3 protein: CGGAAGGGYEQYF. CDR3 nucleotides: TGTGGCGGGGCGGCAGGGGGAGGGTACGAGCAGTACTTC.

This chain uses TRBV29-1 with TRBJ1-1; 7 nucleotides line up with TRBD1. V trimming: 5 bases; J trimming: 1 base; junction bases outside the gene matches: 7. The germline V gene has CDR1 SQVTM and CDR2 ANQGSEA. This CDR3 comprises 14 residues. CDR3 coding DNA: TGCAGCGTTAAGGGGGCTGGGCGGAACACTGAAGCTTTCTTT. It translates to CSVKGAGRNTEAFF. The full variable domain, in which reference TRBV29-1 and TRBJ1-1 provide the parts outside the CDR3, is SAVISQKPSRDICQRGTSLTIQCQVDSQVTMMFWYRQQPGQSLTLIATANQGSEATYESGFVIDKFPISRPNLTFSTLTVSNMSPEDSSIYLCSVKGAGRNTEAFFGQGTRLTVV.

The V and J genes are TRBV10-1 and TRBJ2-4; tentative D call: TRBD1 (6 bases). The CDR3 contains 14 residues. Germline V gene sequence: CDR1 WNHNN, CDR2 SYGVQD (reference sequence). The V end lost 3 bases, the J end lost 2 bases, and 8 bases lay between the germline ends. This CDR3 reads CASSEQGTKNIQYF. The CDR3 DNA is TGCGCCAGCAGTGAACAGGGTACCAAAAACATTCAGTACTTC.

The J gene is TRBJ2-3, the V gene TRBV7-3; 12 bases fit TRBD2. The germline CDR1 and CDR2 sequences are SGHTA and FQGTGA. V shed 0 bases, J shed 4 bases, and the junction held 8 bases outside the gene matches. CDR3 length: 18 amino acids. The CDR3 DNA is TGTGCCAGCAGCTTAACCGGGACTAGCGGGTTTTACCCAGATACGCAGTATTTT. Translation: CASSLTGTSGFYPDTQYF. Full variable domain (outside the CDR3, taken from reference TRBV7-3 and TRBJ2-3): GAGVSQTPSNKVTEKGKYVELRCDPISGHTALYWYRQSLGQGPEFLIYFQGTGAADDSGLPNDRFFAVRPEGSVSTLKIQRTERGDSAVYLCASSLTGTSGFYPDTQYFGPGTRLTVL.

The chain couples TRBV5-6 to TRBJ2-1, with D possibly TRBD2 on 7 matching bases. This CDR3 has 15 residues. The V and J ends lost 3 bases and 6 bases respectively, with 16 bases between them. Germline assignment: CDR1 SGHDT and CDR2 YYEEEE. CDR3 bases: TGTGCCAGCAGCTCTCTAACCCGGGGGGCCAATGAGCAGTTCTTC. This translates into CASSSLTRGANEQFF.

This chain connects TRBV5-1 to TRBJ2-7; D may be TRBD2 (5 bases). The germline V gene encodes CDR1 SGHRS and CDR2 YFSETQ. The length of the CDR3 is 13 residues. Trimming took 4 bases from V and 7 from J, leaving 15 bases between them. The CDR3 loop is CASSLGLWEEQYF. The CDR3 DNA reads as TGCGCCAGCAGCCTCGGATTATGGGAGGAGCAGTACTTC. Drawing the rest from reference TRBV5-1 and TRBJ2-7, the complete variable domain is KAGVTQTPRYLIKTRGQQVTLSCSPISGHRSVSWYQQTPGQGLQFLFEYFSETQRNKGNFPGRFSGRQFSNSRSEMNVSTLELGDSALYLCASSLGLWEEQYFGPGTRLTVT.

The rearrangement links TRBV7-8 to TRBJ1-5; TRBD1 matches 11 bases. V was pared by 1 base and J by 4 bases, with 3 bases of the junction left unmatched. Germline V gives CDR1 SGHVS, CDR2 FQNEAQ. The CDR3 has 16 residues. CDR3 in amino acids: CASSLGDRGLNQPQHF. Here the CDR3 DNA reads TGTGCCAGCAGCTTAGGGGACAGGGGGTTGAATCAGCCCCAGCATTTT. Based on the CDR3 plus reference TRBV7-8 and TRBJ1-5, the full variable domain is GAGVSQSPRYKVAKRGQDVALRCDPISGHVSLFWYQQALGQGPEFLTYFQNEAQLDKSGLPSDRFFAERPEGSVSTLKIQRTQQEDSAVYLCASSLGDRGLNQPQHFGDGTRLSIL.

V usage is TRBV27 and J usage is TRBJ1-6; D not resolved. There are 13 residues in the CDR3. V lost 6 bases and J lost 14, with 17 bases in between. CDR1 and CDR2 from the germline V gene are MNHEY and SMNVEV (reference sequence). The CDR3 is CASRPTPWGTLHF. DNA of the CDR3: TGTGCCAGCAGACCCACCCCGTGGGGAACCCTCCACTTT.

V and J are TRBV15 and TRBJ2-3; 7 nucleotides agree with TRBD2. The ends lost 8 bases at V and 8 bases at J; junction bases unmatched: 4. Germline V gene lookup returns CDR1 LNHNV and CDR2 YYDKDF (reference sequence). CDR3 size: 11 residues. As DNA, the CDR3 is TGTGCCACCCAGCCGGGGGGTACGCAGTATTTT. Translating it yields CATQPGGTQYF.

J is TRBJ2-2 and V is TRBV27; D uncertain. The CDR3 contains 12 residues. CDR1 and CDR2 from the germline V gene are MNHEY and SMNVEV (reference sequence). V was clipped by 3 bases and J by 4 bases, with 3 bases between them. For the CDR3, the DNA is TGTGCCAGCAGTTTTCCCACCGGGGAGCTGTTTTTT. It yields the protein CASSFPTGELFF.

This chain connects TRBV30 to TRBJ2-7; 7 nucleotides match TRBD2. Unmatched junction bases numbered 4, after V lost 3 bases and J lost 5 bases. This CDR3 comprises 12 residues. Germline loops: CDR1 GTSNPN, CDR2 SVGIG (reference sequence). The CDR3 nucleotides are TGTGCCTGGAGGGGGGGGTTCCACGAGCAGTACTTC. Translation gives CAWRGGFHEQYF.

V is TRBV6-5 and J is TRBJ1-2; the D gene is possibly TRBD1 (6 bases). The CDR3 is 15 residues long. The ends were cut back, 2 bases at V and 5 bases at J, with 15 bases in the middle. Germline V gene data show CDR1 as MNHEY and CDR2 as SVGAGI. The CDR3 DNA reads as TGTGCCAGCAGTTACGGGATGGGGGCGTCTTATGGCTACACCTTC. Translating it yields CASSYGMGASYGYTF.

The chain joins TRBV5-1 to TRBJ2-2; possible D gene TRBD1, 6 bases. The germline V gene encodes CDR1 SGHRS and CDR2 YFSETQ. V shed 3 bases and J shed 2 bases, with 8 bases lying between them. The CDR3 has 14 amino acids. CDR3 sequence reads: CASSSQGNTGELFF. CDR3 in DNA: TGCGCCAGCAGCTCACAGGGAAACACCGGGGAGCTGTTTTTT.

This chain joins TRBV5-4 and TRBJ1-4, with TRBD1 matching over 7 bases. CDR3 length: 17 residues. The germline gives CDR1 SGHNT, CDR2 YYREEE (reference sequence). The junction had 18 bases not matched to a gene; V was cut back by 3 bases and J by 10 bases. For the CDR3, the DNA is TGTGCCAGCAGCTGGGGACAGCAGACTGGCGGGGGAGGAAAACTGTTTTTT. Residues: CASSWGQQTGGGGKLFF.

As regards this clone: In the same sample, other DNA sequences code for this CDR3. This chain uses TRBV9 with TRBJ1-1, with unresolved D. Germline assignment: CDR1 SGDLS and CDR2 YYNGEE. The CDR3 is 13 residues long. V lost 0 bases and J 1 base, leaving 4 bases between the germline ends. The CDR3 region is CASSVGPNTEAFF. The DNA of the CDR3 is TGTGCCAGCAGCGTAGGACCGAACACTGAAGCTTTCTTT.